This T cell receptor (beta chain) came from a study of shared clonotypes between healthy human individuals. Libraries were prepared by immunoSEQ multiplex PCR; TCRdb keeps only in-frame clonotypes and omits some of them. Here the sample spans more than 900,000 clones, around 78% being singletons. Germline V gives CDR1 SGDLS, CDR2 YYNGEE. The CDR3 consists of 15 residues. V was trimmed by 0 bases and J by 6 bases, leaving 12 bases between them. The clonotype was recovered from a man younger than 30 in good health. Some clones in this sample may be carry-over from other donors' samples. Specimen: memory CD4+ T cells from PBMCs. The subset was: CD45RA-negative fraction. The chain combines TRBV9 with TRBJ2-2; possibly TRBD1 or TRBD2 for D (5 bases each). In nucleotides, the CDR3 is TGTGCCAGCAGCGTAGCTACGGGGCAGGCCGGGGAGCTGTTTTTT. Translation: CASSVATGQAGELFF.